What follows is one TCR beta chain and its context. This entry belongs to a study of shared clonotypes between healthy human individuals. The overall study: The study enrolled a couple of women and three men aged 18 to 49.

Assay runs were performed at deep level. TCRdb's copy holds only in-frame clones and misses some; the assay was immunoSEQ multiplex PCR. The table records 450,000 to 500,000 clones, less than 80% of them present only once. Looked up from germline, CDR1 is SGHDT and CDR2 is YYEEEE. The CDR3 runs 14 residues. Germline trimming cut 4 bases from V and 7 bases from J; bases unmatched to any gene: 2. Material for sequencing was PBMCs. The TCR comes from a woman aged 40 to 50 in good health. Some clones in this sample may be carry-over from other donors' samples. V gene TRBV5-6 combines with J gene TRBJ2-2; 12 nucleotides agree with TRBD2. The CDR3 sequence: CASSRLAGDGELFF. CDR3 nucleotides: TGTGCCAGCAGCCGACTAGCGGGAGACGGGGAGCTGTTTTTT.